A single sample gave rise to the 3 T cell receptor beta chains below, sequenced in a study of T cell responses to AZD1222 COVID-19 vaccine. Measured with immunoSEQ multiplex PCR; TCRdb has only the in-frame clones, and not every one. In the table there are 140,000 to 150,000 clones, roughly 89% of which are singletons. The starting material was peripheral blood, obtained on day 0 of AZD1222 vaccination. These receptors were taken from an adult in good health.

This clone was seen only a few times. The J gene is TRBJ1-5, the V gene TRBV7-2; 9 bases fit TRBD1. Germline V gene sequence: CDR1 SGHTA, CDR2 FQGNSA. The length of the CDR3 is 16 residues. With 5 bases clipped from V and 6 bases from J, the junction kept 11 bases outside the gene matches. The CDR3 is CASSLTGGSISQPQHF. The CDR3 coding sequence is TGTGCCAGCAGCCTGACAGGGGGGTCAATTTCTCAGCCCCAGCATTTT.

Only a few counts were recorded for this clone. The chain is built from TRBV5-5 and TRBJ1-1, with D perhaps TRBD1 (5 bases). The V end lost 5 bases, the J end lost 0 bases, and 8 bases lay between the germline ends. The CDR3 is made up of 13 amino acids. The germline gives CDR1 SGHKS, CDR2 YYEKEE (reference sequence). In DNA form, the CDR3 reads TGTGCCAGCAGGACAGATTTGAACACTGAAGCTTTCTTT. It yields the protein CASRTDLNTEAFF.

This chain links TRBV29-1 with TRBJ1-2; no clear D gene. Trimming pared 2 bases from V and 1 base from J, leaving 5 bases between. The germline gives CDR1 SQVTM, CDR2 ANQGSEA. The CDR3 totals 12 residues. In nucleotides, the CDR3 is TGCAGCGTTGAATTGGTTAACTATGGCTACACCTTC. Translating gives CSVELVNYGYTF.